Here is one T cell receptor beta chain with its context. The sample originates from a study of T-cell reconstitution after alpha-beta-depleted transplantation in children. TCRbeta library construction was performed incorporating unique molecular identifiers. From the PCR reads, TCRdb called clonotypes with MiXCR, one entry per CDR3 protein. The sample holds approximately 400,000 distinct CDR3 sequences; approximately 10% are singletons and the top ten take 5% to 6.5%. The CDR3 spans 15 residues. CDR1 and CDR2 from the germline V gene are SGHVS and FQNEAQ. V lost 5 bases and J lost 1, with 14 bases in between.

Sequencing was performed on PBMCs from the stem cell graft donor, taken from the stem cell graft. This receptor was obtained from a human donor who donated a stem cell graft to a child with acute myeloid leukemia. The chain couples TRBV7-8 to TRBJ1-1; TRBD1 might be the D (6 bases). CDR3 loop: CASSPTGTKNTEAFF. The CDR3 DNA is TGTGCCAGCAGCCCCACAGGGACAAAGAACACTGAAGCTTTCTTT.